The 19 T cell receptor beta chains below all came from one sample that was sequenced in a study of CD8 T cells in Susac syndrome. RNA amounts of roughly 0.45 to 1 ug underwent reverse transcription with random hexamers. TCRdb reprocessed the immunoSEQ multiplex PCR reads via MiXCR and lists one record per CDR3 protein. The sample records fewer than 70,000 distinct CDR3 sequences, roughly 94% being singletons. What was sequenced was CD8+ T cells from PBMCs. All receptors come from a human donor in good health.

This clonotype was seen just once. The chain uses TRBV4-1 and TRBJ1-1, with 7 bases that match TRBD1. The CDR3 runs 14 residues. Germline V lookup: CDR1 MGHRA, CDR2 YSYEKL. J gave up 1 base and V 3 bases, and 2 bases lay outside the gene matches. As DNA, the CDR3 is TGCGCCAGCAGCCACCGGACAGGGAACACTGAAGCTTTCTTT. Translating gives CASSHRTGNTEAFF.

V is TRBV5-1 and J is TRBJ1-2; tentative D call: TRBD1 (6 bases). V gave up 4 bases and J gave up 8 bases, with 21 bases separating them. The CDR3 sequence is 15 residues long. Germline values: CDR1 SGHRS, CDR2 YFSETQ. CDR3 in DNA: TGCGCCAGCAGCCTTGAGCGCCAGGGGAGCGAGGGCTACACCTTC. This encodes CASSLERQGSEGYTF.

This clonotype was counted a single time. The chain carries TRBV29-1 and TRBJ2-2; TRBD2 might be the D (6 bases). Trimming left V 4 bases short and J 6 bases short, with 12 bases between. The germline V gene has CDR1 SQVTM and CDR2 ANQGSEA. This CDR3 contains 13 residues. CDR3 DNA sequence: TGCAGCGTTGTGATAGGGGAGGCCGGGGAGCTGTTTTTT. Protein product: CSVVIGEAGELFF.

The chain uses TRBV20-1 and TRBJ1-1; D may be TRBD1 (5 bases). Germline CDR1 reads DFQATT; CDR2 reads SNEGSKA (reference sequence). This CDR3 is 17 amino acids long. V lost 0 bases, J lost 1 base, and 18 bases lay in between. The CDR3 nucleotides read TGCAGTGCTAGAGATGAAGGGGCAGGGTTTGGGAACACTGAAGCTTTCTTT. Protein sequence: CSARDEGAGFGNTEAFF.

The rearrangement uses TRBV6-5 and TRBJ2-7; no reliable D call. There are 14 residues in the CDR3. Germline values: CDR1 MNHEY, CDR2 SVGAGI. The V gene lost 2 bases and the J gene lost 2 bases, with 10 bases spanning the gap. The CDR3 DNA sequence: TGTGCCAGCAGTTACGGTCCGGGCGCCTACGAGCAGTACGTC. This gives the protein CASSYGPGAYEQYV.

The chain combines TRBV11-2 with TRBJ1-4; 7 bases align to TRBD1. CDR1 and CDR2 from the germline V gene are SGHAT and FQNNGV. The CDR3 is made up of 16 amino acids. J gave up 3 bases and V 0 bases, and 4 bases lay outside the gene matches. The CDR3 DNA follows: TGTGCCAGCAGCTTAGAGCGACAGGGTGCTAATGAAAAACTGTTTTTT. It specifies CASSLERQGANEKLFF. Filled out from reference TRBV11-2 and TRBJ1-4, the complete variable domain reads EAGVAQSPRYKIIEKRQSVAFWCNPISGHATLYWYQQILGQGPKLLIQFQNNGVVDDSQLPKDRFSAERLKGVDSTLKIQPAKLEDSAVYLCASSLERQGANEKLFFGSGTQLSVL.

This sequence joins TRBV7-9 and TRBJ2-5; the match to TRBD1 covers 8 bases. This CDR3 has 15 amino acids. V dropped 5 bases and J dropped 5; count of bases not matched to a gene: 10. Looked up from germline, CDR1 is SEHNR and CDR2 is FQNEAQ (reference sequence). CDR3 protein: CASSTLTGVEETQYF. In DNA form, the CDR3 reads TGTGCCAGCAGCACCCTGACAGGGGTGGAGGAGACCCAGTACTTC.

This chain connects TRBV9 to TRBJ2-2, with D possibly called TRBD1 or TRBD2 (5 bases each). Germline V lookup: CDR1 SGDLS, CDR2 YYNGEE. V was clipped by 2 bases and J by 5 bases, with 16 bases between them. The CDR3 is 16 residues long. The CDR3 sequence: CASSVGTASTTGELFF. The CDR3 DNA reads as TGTGCCAGCAGCGTGGGGACGGCCTCGACGACCGGGGAGCTGTTTTTT.

The V gene is TRBV4-3, the J gene TRBJ2-5; TRBD2 matches 8 bases. Germline CDR1 and CDR2: LGHNA and YSLEER. The CDR3 is made up of 16 amino acids. V shed 0 bases, J shed 1 base, and the junction held 4 bases outside the gene matches. The CDR3 is CASSQDPGGTQETQYF. The CDR3 coding sequence is TGCGCCAGCAGCCAAGATCCGGGAGGGACCCAAGAGACCCAGTACTTC.

This chain connects TRBV4-3 to TRBJ1-2, with D perhaps matching TRBD1 (6 bases). Trimming shortened V by 0 bases and J by 3 bases, and 17 bases separated the two germline ends. This CDR3 spans 17 amino acids. CDR1 is LGHNA and CDR2 is YSLEER in the germline V gene. CDR3 in amino acids: CASSQDYYGGADYGYTF. For the CDR3, the DNA is TGCGCCAGCAGCCAAGATTATTACGGGGGCGCTGACTATGGCTACACCTTC.

The chain combines TRBV5-1 with TRBJ2-5; 8 bases agree with TRBD2. This CDR3 region has 16 residues. Trimming removed 2 bases from V and 1 base from J; junction bases left unmatched: 7. The germline V gene encodes CDR1 SGHRS and CDR2 YFSETQ. CDR3 residues: CASSFSISGAQETQYF. The DNA of the CDR3 is TGCGCCAGCAGCTTCAGTATTAGCGGGGCCCAAGAGACCCAGTACTTC.

CDR3 nucleotide sequence: TGTGCCAGCTCACCACCGGAGACCTACGAGCAGTACTTC. The encoded protein is CASSPPETYEQYF. This chain uses TRBV18 with TRBJ2-7; the D is unclear. The CDR3 contains 13 residues. CDR1 is KGHSH and CDR2 is LQKENI in the germline V gene. Deletions cut 0 bases from V and 2 bases from J, with 5 bases between. Together with reference TRBV18 and TRBJ2-7, the CDR3 gives the full variable domain: NAGVMQNPRHLVRRRGQEARLRCSPMKGHSHVYWYRQLPEEGLKFMVYLQKENIIDESGMPKERFSAEFPKEGPSILRIQQVVRGDSAAYFCASSPPETYEQYFGPGTRLTVT.

The genes are TRBV12-3 or TRBV12-4 and TRBJ1-1; D ambiguous. V dropped 4 bases and J dropped 7 bases, with 7 bases sitting between them. CDR3 length equals 11 residues. CDR3 sequence reads: CASSYGVEAFF. The CDR3 region has the DNA TGTGCCAGCAGTTACGGGGTTGAAGCTTTCTTT.

The V gene is TRBV28, the J gene TRBJ1-5; D is undetermined. Per germline, CDR1 MDHEN and CDR2 SYDVKM. Trimming took off 4 bases at V and 2 bases at J, with 12 bases between the two ends. The CDR3 has 15 amino acids. The CDR3: CASSSVTSGNQPQHF. In DNA form, the CDR3 reads TGTGCCAGCAGTTCGGTTACTAGTGGCAATCAGCCCCAGCATTTT.

The rearrangement uses TRBV3-1 and TRBJ1-1, with D possibly matching TRBD1 (5 bases). This CDR3 contains 15 residues. The germline V and J ends were trimmed by 0 bases and 3 bases, with 11 bases remaining between them. CDR1 is LGHDT, CDR2 YNNKEL, per germline (reference sequence). The CDR3 nucleotides read TGTGCCAGCAGCCAAGAAAGTAGCAGGGACACTGAAGCTTTCTTT. Amino acid sequence: CASSQESSRDTEAFF.

V gene TRBV23-1 combines with J gene TRBJ1-1; 7 bases line up with TRBD1. TRBV23-1 is designated an ORF whose function remains uncertain. With 8 bases clipped from V and 4 bases from J, the junction kept 7 bases outside the gene matches. The CDR3 extends over 13 amino acids. CDR3 nucleotide sequence: TGCGCCAGCCCGGACAGGAAAGGCACTGAAGCTTTCTTT. This encodes CASPDRKGTEAFF.

This chain connects TRBV2 to TRBJ2-1; 10 nucleotides align to TRBD1. The CDR3 covers 15 residues. After removal of 1 base from V and 6 bases from J, the junction contained 3 bases not matched to a gene. The V gene's germline CDR1 is SNHLY and CDR2 FYNNEI. DNA of the CDR3: TGTGCCAGCAGTGAAGTCGGACAGGGGGGCAATGAGCAGTTCTTC. It translates to CASSEVGQGGNEQFF.

This rearrangement joins TRBV6-1 to TRBJ2-6, with D unresolved. The CDR3 loop spans 17 amino acids. V dropped 5 bases and J dropped 1 base, with 15 bases sitting between them. Germline CDR1 and CDR2: MNHNS and SASEGT. CDR3 region: CASSQPRQFSGANVLTF. The DNA of the CDR3 is TGTGCCAGCAGTCAGCCCAGACAATTTTCTGGGGCCAACGTCCTGACTTTC.

The rearrangement links TRBV5-1 to TRBJ2-1; D is perhaps TRBD2 (7 bases). Germline V lookup: CDR1 SGHRS, CDR2 YFSETQ. V gave up 0 bases and J gave up 3 bases, with 10 bases separating them. The CDR3 runs 15 residues. In nucleotides, the CDR3 is TGCGCCAGCAGCTTGGGCGGGGGCGACTACAATGAGCAGTTCTTC. Its translation is CASSLGGGDYNEQFF.